These 18 T cell receptor beta chains were sequenced from one sample in a study of CD8 T cells in ankylosing spondylitis. Each CDR3 protein is one row after TCRdb ran MiXCR on the 5' RACE reads. The table records approximately 25,000 distinct CDR3 sequences, roughly 17% of them present only once. The sample was blood. Receptors originate from a male donor with ankylosing spondylitis or in good health (not recorded which).

V is TRBV27 and J is TRBJ2-7; D might be TRBD1 (5 bases). The CDR3 length is 15 residues. Germline V gene data show CDR1 as MNHEY and CDR2 as SMNVEV (reference sequence). Trimming pared 4 bases from V and 0 bases from J, leaving 13 bases between. CDR3 in DNA: TGTGCCAGCAGTTCCCCGGGCAGGGTCTCCTACGAGCAGTACTTC. Translated, it gives CASSSPGRVSYEQYF.

This chain connects TRBV6-2 or TRBV6-3 to TRBJ2-7; no definite D call. V shed 2 bases and J shed 4 bases, with 12 bases lying between them. Germline assignment: CDR1 MNHEY and CDR2 SVGEGT. This CDR3 has 14 residues. The CDR3 spells CASSYKIFSYEQYV. DNA of the CDR3: TGTGCCAGCAGTTACAAGATTTTTTCGTACGAGCAGTACGTC.

This clonotype has at least ten counts. The V call is TRBV4-1, the J call TRBJ2-1; D is unclear. Germline V gene data show CDR1 as MGHRA and CDR2 as YSYEKL. CDR3 length equals 15 residues. Trimming took 0 bases from V and 6 from J, leaving 12 bases between them. CDR3 amino acids: CASSQDGWPGNEQFF. CDR3 bases: TGCGCCAGCAGCCAAGACGGGTGGCCGGGCAATGAGCAGTTCTTC.

This clonotype has at least ten counts. V is TRBV6-2 or TRBV6-3 and J is TRBJ1-1; TRBD1 is a possible D gene (5 bases). Trimming removed 10 bases from V and 10 bases from J, with 13 bases in between. Germline CDR1 is MNHEY and CDR2 is SVGEGT. CDR3 length equals 10 residues. The CDR3 sequence is CATSVGGAFF. In nucleotides, the CDR3 is TGTGCCACATCGGTGGGGGGAGCTTTCTTT.

This chain links TRBV20-1 with TRBJ2-3; D remains unclear. V lost 7 bases and J lost 1, with 12 bases in between. This CDR3 is built from 13 residues. CDR1 and CDR2 (germline): DFQATT, SNEGSKA (reference sequence). CDR3 sequence (DNA): TGCAGTGTCCTCTACTTAGGCACAGATACGCAGTATTTT. Translated: CSVLYLGTDTQYF.

The chain couples TRBV7-9 to TRBJ2-5; D not certain. Trimming removed 8 bases from V and 1 base from J, with 20 bases in between. This CDR3 comprises 16 residues. Germline V CDR1 and CDR2: SEHNR, FQNEAQ (reference sequence). CDR3 loop: CASSNLTWESQETQYF. The DNA for the CDR3 is TGTGCCAGCTCTAACTTAACCTGGGAATCCCAAGAGACCCAGTACTTC.

This clonotype was counted ten times or more. The chain recombines TRBV12-3 or TRBV12-4 with TRBJ2-1; a weak D match, TRBD2 (5 bases). The CDR3 is 15 amino acids. Between the trimmed V and J ends, which lost 1 base and 10 bases, there was a span of 17 bases. In nucleotides, the CDR3 is TGTGCCAGCAGTTTAGGGACTCCCCGGAGTGTGGAGCAGTTCTTC. Its protein is CASSLGTPRSVEQFF.

This clonotype has a handful of counts. CDR3 DNA sequence: TGTGCCAGCTCACCCTCTCGGACAGCTTATAGCAATCAGCCCCAGCATTTT. Protein sequence: CASSPSRTAYSNQPQHF. The chain uses TRBV18 and TRBJ1-5, with D tentatively TRBD1 (6 bases). The CDR3 totals 17 residues. Per germline, CDR1 KGHSH and CDR2 LQKENI. Trimming pared 3 bases from V and 0 bases from J, leaving 15 bases between.

This sequence joins TRBV14 and TRBJ2-2; D not certain. The V end was cut by 4 bases, the J end by 0 bases, with 6 bases between. The CDR3 covers 14 residues. Germline V gene sequence: CDR1 SGHDN, CDR2 FVKESK. The CDR3 bases are TGTGCCAGCAGCCGCACCTCGAACACCGGGGAGCTGTTTTTT. As protein: CASSRTSNTGELFF.

This clonotype was observed many times. This chain links TRBV24-1 with TRBJ2-1, with 11 bases lining up with TRBD2. J was trimmed by 8 bases and V by 5 bases; bases with no gene match: 4. Germline V lookup: CDR1 KGHDR, CDR2 SFDVKD. The CDR3 contains 14 residues. The chain's CDR3 is CATSVAGGPYEQFF. CDR3 in DNA: TGTGCCACCAGTGTAGCGGGAGGGCCCTATGAGCAGTTCTTC.

Judged by abundance, this clonotype is medium-sized. The chain couples TRBV20-1 to TRBJ2-5; D is unclear. V was clipped by 7 bases and J by 5 bases, with 14 bases between them. This CDR3 has 12 amino acids. Germline CDR1 DFQATT, CDR2 SNEGSKA (reference sequence). This CDR3 reads CSVQRGWETQYF. CDR3 coding DNA: TGCAGTGTTCAGCGTGGTTGGGAGACCCAGTACTTC.

The V gene is TRBV7-8, the J gene TRBJ2-2; 8 bases map to TRBD1. V shed 8 bases, J shed 1 base, and the junction held 6 bases outside the gene matches. In germline, CDR1 is SGHVS, CDR2 FQNEAQ. The CDR3 covers 15 residues. DNA for the CDR3: TGTGCCAGCCAACCCGGGACAGGGAACACCGGGGAGCTGTTTTTT. Translated: CASQPGTGNTGELFF.

As for this clonotype: Relative to the germline gene, one junction end is altered; a read error may explain this. This chain links TRBV5-1 with TRBJ2-3, with TRBD2 as a possible D gene (6 bases). There are 13 residues in the CDR3. The V gene's germline CDR1 is SGHRS and CDR2 YFSETQ. The CDR3: CASSLNPSERLHF. The CDR3 DNA reads TGCGCCAGCAGCCTGAACCCTAGCGAACGCCTCCATTTT.

This chain connects TRBV19 to TRBJ2-7; 14 bases fit TRBD2. The germline CDR1 and CDR2 sequences are LNHDA and SQIVND (reference sequence). The J segment lost 6 bases and the V segment lost 10 bases, leaving 5 bases of the junction unmatched. The CDR3 totals 13 residues. CDR3 DNA: TGTGCCACCACGGGACTAGCGGGAGTCGAGCAGTACTTC. Protein sequence: CATTGLAGVEQYF.

The chain joins TRBV5-1 to TRBJ2-1, with a possible D match to TRBD2 (6 bases). Germline V CDR1 and CDR2: SGHRS, YFSETQ. Trimming took off 3 bases at V and 0 bases at J, with 19 bases between the two ends. The CDR3 is 18 amino acids. Written as DNA, the CDR3 is TGCGCCAGCAGCTCGAGTAGCGGCCCCAGCTCCTCCTACAATGAGCAGTTCTTC. It codes for CASSSSSGPSSSYNEQFF.

This clonotype was seen a few times. CDR3 bases: TGTGCCAGCAGTTATGCGTCTAGCGGGGGGCCAGATACGCAGTATTTT. Protein product: CASSYASSGGPDTQYF. The chain recombines TRBV6-6 with TRBJ2-3; TRBD2 agrees at 11 bases. Trimming removed 3 bases from V and 4 bases from J; junction bases left unmatched: 6. CDR3 length: 16 residues. Germline CDR1 MNHNY, CDR2 SVGAGI (reference sequence).

The CDR3 loop is CASSLAPGYTEAFF. CDR3 DNA sequence: TGTGCCAGCAGCTTAGCCCCGGGTTACACTGAAGCTTTCTTT. The genes are TRBV7-6 and TRBJ1-1; D remains unclear. The germline CDR1 and CDR2 sequences are SGHVS and FNYEAQ. Trimming took 0 bases from V and 3 from J, leaving 8 bases between them. CDR3 size: 14 residues.

The V gene is TRBV7-3, the J gene TRBJ2-2; 10 nucleotides line up with TRBD2. Germline V gene sequence: CDR1 SGHTA, CDR2 FQGTGA. With V trimmed by 5 bases and J by 6 bases, 9 bases remained unmatched. The CDR3 is 16 residues long. CDR3 nucleotides: TGTGCCAGCAGCCCCTGGGCTAGCGGGAGTGCCGGGGAGCTGTTTTTT. Protein product: CASSPWASGSAGELFF.